This record covers a single T cell receptor beta chain. Antigen: not known. The source of the sample is a study of beta chain features in type 1 diabetes. The wider study: Examined across all samples were about 99,000,000 sorted cells. General study findings and limits: Compared with healthy donors, patients appeared to share more similar naive, central memory and regulatory TCRB repertoires.

The CDR3 extends over 21 amino acids. Trimming took 0 bases from V and 4 from J; bases not matched to a gene: 14. Germline V CDR1 and CDR2: LNHNV, YYDKDF (reference sequence). Sequencing targeted expressed TCRB transcripts, as all isolated RNA had been reverse transcribed. Using immunoSEQ multiplex PCR, the repertoire was profiled, and TCRdb retains in-frame clones only, with some absent. The top ten clones hold around 2.1% of a sample with just over 150,000 clones, 11% of them seen once. The chain uses TRBV15 and TRBJ2-5; 16 bases match TRBD2. The source is a man between 18 and 35 years old in good health. The sample comprised central memory CD4+ T cells from blood. The CDR3, as DNA: TGTGCCACCAGCAGAGACCGAACGAAGGGACTAGCGGGGGGGCCGGGAGAGACCCAGTACTTC. It specifies CATSRDRTKGLAGGPGETQYF.